A selection of T cell receptor beta chains follows, all from one sample in a study of post-analysis software for immune sequencing data. A single record per CDR3 protein comes from TCRdb applying MiXCR to the PCR reads. This sample has some 890,000 distinct CDR3 sequences, with approximately 57% found just once. The sample comprised blood. The origin of the receptors is a girl aged 10-17 years with multiple sclerosis. Each CDR3 is given without its conserved first and last residue.

V: TRBV2; J: TRBJ2-5; CDR3: ASSESKTETGRQETQY
V: TRBV13; J: TRBJ1-5; CDR3: ASSLKGADSNQPQH
V: TRBV20-1; J: TRBJ2-7; CDR3: SARDPFLGFSYEQY
V: TRBV20-1; J: TRBJ2-3; CDR3: SARAGALDTQY
V: TRBV20-1; J: -; CDR3: SARELAGGSWYEQY
V: TRBV10-3; J: TRBJ2-1; CDR3: AISELANNEQF
V: TRBV12-3/TRBV12-4; J: TRBJ1-5; CDR3: ASPQPQH
V: TRBV29-1; J: TRBJ2-5; CDR3: SVGPMGLAGAAGETQY
V: TRBV6-2/TRBV6-3; J: TRBJ2-1; CDR3: ASRISGKGNNEQF
V: TRBV20-1; J: TRBJ2-1; CDR3: SARDHRRLAGGSSSYNEQF
V: TRBV15; J: TRBJ2-3; CDR3: ATSRTRGVGTDTQY
V: TRBV9; J: TRBJ2-5; CDR3: ASSTLAEYQETQY
V: TRBV7-2; J: TRBJ2-1; CDR3: ASSMLGLTNYNEQF
V: TRBV6-4; J: TRBJ2-1; CDR3: ASSDASGGAFNEQF
V: TRBV6-5; J: TRBJ1-2; CDR3: ASRRTVFYGYT
V: TRBV5-1; J: TRBJ2-3; CDR3: ASSLSTSGTTDTQY
V: TRBV24-1; J: TRBJ2-5; CDR3: ATSDGTGPQETQY
V: TRBV3-1; J: TRBJ2-7; CDR3: ASSQDSRQGWSYEQY